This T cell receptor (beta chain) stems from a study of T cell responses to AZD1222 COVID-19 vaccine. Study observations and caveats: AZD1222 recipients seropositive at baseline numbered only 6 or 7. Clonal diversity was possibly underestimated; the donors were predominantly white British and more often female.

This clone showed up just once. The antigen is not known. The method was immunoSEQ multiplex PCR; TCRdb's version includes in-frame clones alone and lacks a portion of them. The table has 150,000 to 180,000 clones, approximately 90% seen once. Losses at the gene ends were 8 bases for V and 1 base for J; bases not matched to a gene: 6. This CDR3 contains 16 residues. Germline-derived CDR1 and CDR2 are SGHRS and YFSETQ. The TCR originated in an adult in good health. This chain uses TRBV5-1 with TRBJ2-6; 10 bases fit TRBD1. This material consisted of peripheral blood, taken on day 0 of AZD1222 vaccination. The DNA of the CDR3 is TGCGCCAGTAACCGGGACAGGGGTTCTGGGGCCAACGTCCTGACTTTC. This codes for CASNRDRGSGANVLTF.